This entry describes one T cell receptor (beta chain). Looked up from germline, CDR1 is LNHDA and CDR2 is SQIVND (reference sequence). V shed 7 bases and J 0 bases; nucleotides not matched to a gene: 11. The CDR3 spans 19 residues. These data belong to a study of OX40 agonist ivuxolimab in advanced cancers. This table comes from immunoSEQ multiplex PCR, and its TCRdb copy is limited to in-frame clones, with some not included. The data contain 38,000 or so clones, roughly 86% of them singletons. The sample consisted of CD4+ or CD8+ T cells sorted from blood, taken in a trial of the OX40 agonist ivuxolimab. V usage is TRBV19 and J usage is TRBJ2-1; 14 bases are shared with TRBD2. The clonotype was recovered from an adult with an advanced solid tumor such as melanoma, head and neck, liver or kidney cancer. For the CDR3, the DNA is TGTGCCAGTATTCCCTCGGGACTAGCGGGGGTTAGCTCCTACAATGAGCAGTTCTTC. Amino acid sequence: CASIPSGLAGVSSYNEQFF.